This TCR beta chain stems from a study of blood T cell repertoires in COVID-19. Study-wide background: Donors in the United States, Italy and Spain gave samples during acute or convalescent COVID-19. T cells, B-cell-depleted T cells, or PBMCs supplied cDNA or gDNA.

Authors' processing steps: Nucleated cell counts were estimated from reference gene primer amplification. Libraries were prepared by immunoSEQ multiplex PCR; TCRdb keeps only in-frame clonotypes and omits some of them. V and J calls plus clone size are reproduced from that table; the DNA served to infer D and trimming. This table holds fewer than 250,000 clones, 82% found once. The CDR3 consists of 16 residues. V lost 7 bases, J lost 1 base, and 19 bases lay in between. The V gene's germline CDR1 is MNHNY and CDR2 SVGAGI (reference sequence). The rearrangement joins TRBV6-6 to TRBJ2-5; weak D call: TRBD2 (6 bases). This TCR derives from a woman of 80 years or more with acute or convalescent COVID-19. Material: peripheral blood. In nucleotides, the CDR3 is TGTGCCAGCACCCATAGGTGGCGGGGAAGCCAAGAGACCCAGTACTTC. Protein product: CASTHRWRGSQETQYF.